The 9 T cell receptor beta chains presented below share a single source sample, sequenced in a study of shared clonotypes between healthy human individuals. The repertoire was sequenced with immunoSEQ multiplex PCR; TCRdb's copy has only in-frame clones and lacks some. The table shows around 2.1 million clones, with about 93% occurring only once. Naive CD8 cells lacked CD45RO, underwent positive selection for CCR7 and left out terminally differentiated effector memory CD45RA+ cells. Material: naive CD8+ T cells from PBMCs. The receptor source for this set is a man aged 18-30 years in good health. Some clones in this sample may be carry-over from other donors' samples.

The chain links TRBV27 to TRBJ1-1, with D unresolved. V gave up 2 bases and J gave up 2 bases, with 15 bases separating them. The CDR3 is made up of 16 amino acids. Germline CDR1 and CDR2: MNHEY and SMNVEV (reference sequence). In DNA, the CDR3 is TGTGCCAGCAGTTTAATCGGTTTCGAGGGCAACACTGAAGCTTTCTTT. Its translation is CASSLIGFEGNTEAFF.

The chain is built from TRBV7-9 and TRBJ2-6; D is possibly TRBD2 (5 bases). The CDR3 is 18 amino acids. CDR1 is SEHNR and CDR2 is FQNEAQ in the germline V gene (reference sequence). V was shortened by 2 bases and J by 0 bases, with 14 bases between the two germline ends. In DNA, the CDR3 is TGTGCCAGCAGCTTATCTAGCCCTATTTACTCTGGGGCCAACGTCCTGACTTTC. Its translation: CASSLSSPIYSGANVLTF.

The sample holds one count of this clone. The gene calls are TRBV9 and TRBJ1-2; maybe TRBD1 (5 bases). Germline V CDR1 and CDR2: SGDLS, YYNGEE. The germline V and J ends were trimmed by 4 bases and 4 bases, with 17 bases remaining between them. The CDR3 has 15 residues. The chain's CDR3 is CASSPRPGKVYGYTF. The CDR3 nucleotides read TGTGCCAGCAGCCCACGGCCAGGGAAGGTCTATGGCTACACCTTC. Full variable domain (rest looked up from reference TRBV9 and TRBJ1-2): DSGVTQTPKHLITATGQRVTLRCSPRSGDLSVYWYQQSLDQGLQFLIQYYNGEERAKGNILERFSAQQFPDLHSELNLSSLELGDSALYFCASSPRPGKVYGYTFGSGTRLTVV.

The chain employs TRBV12-5 and TRBJ1-4; D call uncertain. This CDR3 has 15 residues. Trimming shortened V by 4 bases and J by 0 bases, and 9 bases separated the two germline ends. Germline-derived CDR1 and CDR2 are LGHNT and FRNRAP. CDR3 amino acids: CASGSSQTTNEKLFF. In DNA form, the CDR3 reads TGTGCTAGTGGTTCTTCGCAAACAACTAATGAAAAACTGTTTTTT.

The chain employs TRBV14 and TRBJ1-2; D gene uncertain. CDR3 length: 12 residues. V gave up 4 bases and J gave up 8 bases, with 11 bases separating them. Looked up from germline, CDR1 is SGHDN and CDR2 is FVKESK. The DNA for the CDR3 is TGTGCCAGCAGCCTTGGCCTTCGGGGCTACACCTTC. Protein product: CASSLGLRGYTF.

This rearrangement joins TRBV6-1 to TRBJ1-4; 8 bases are a match to TRBD1. The V gene's germline CDR1 is MNHNS and CDR2 SASEGT. The CDR3 length is 13 residues. The trim removed 10 bases at V and 7 bases at J, leaving 8 bases unmatched. The CDR3 reads CAKLDRGVEKLFF. The CDR3 nucleotides read TGTGCCAAACTTGACAGGGGAGTTGAAAAACTGTTTTTT.

The rearrangement joins TRBV13 to TRBJ2-7; 15 nucleotides match TRBD2. Looked up from germline, CDR1 is PRHDT and CDR2 is FYEKMQ (reference sequence). Unmatched junction bases numbered 7, after V lost 5 bases and J lost 2 bases. The CDR3 is 17 residues long. The CDR3 loop reads CASSGGLAGGPTYEQYF. DNA for the CDR3: TGTGCCAGCAGCGGGGGACTAGCGGGAGGCCCCACCTACGAGCAGTACTTC. Full variable domain (remainder filled in from reference TRBV13 and TRBJ2-7): AAGVIQSPRHLIKEKRETATLKCYPIPRHDTVYWYQQGPGQDPQFLISFYEKMQSDKGSIPDRFSAQQFSDYHSELNMSSLELGDSALYFCASSGGLAGGPTYEQYFGPGTRLTVT.

The J gene is TRBJ2-7, the V gene TRBV28; 7 bases fit TRBD2. CDR3 length equals 15 residues. Germline CDR1 MDHEN, CDR2 SYDVKM. The junction had 6 bases not matched to a gene; V was cut back by 3 bases and J by 1 base. CDR3 sequence (DNA): TGTGCCAGCAGTTTTGCTCTAGCGGAATCCTACGAGCAGTACTTC. This gives the protein CASSFALAESYEQYF.

The gene calls are TRBV13 and TRBJ2-7; D perhaps matches TRBD1 (8 bases). The CDR3 has 15 amino acids. Deletions cut 5 bases from V and 5 bases from J, with 19 bases between. Per germline, CDR1 PRHDT and CDR2 FYEKMQ (reference sequence). The DNA of the CDR3 is TGTGCCAGCAGCCAAAAGCGGGACAGGCCTCACGAGCAGTACTTC. It codes for CASSQKRDRPHEQYF.